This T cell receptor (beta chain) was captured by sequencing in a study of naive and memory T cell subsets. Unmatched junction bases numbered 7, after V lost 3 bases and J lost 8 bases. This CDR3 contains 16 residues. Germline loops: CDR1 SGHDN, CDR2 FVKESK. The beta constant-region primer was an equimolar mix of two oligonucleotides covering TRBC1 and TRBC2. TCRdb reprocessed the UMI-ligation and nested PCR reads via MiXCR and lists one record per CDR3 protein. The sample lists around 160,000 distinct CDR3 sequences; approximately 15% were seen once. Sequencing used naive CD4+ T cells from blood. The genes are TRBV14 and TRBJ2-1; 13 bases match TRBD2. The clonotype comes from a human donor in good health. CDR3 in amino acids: CASSHGLAGEMYEQFF. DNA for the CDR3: TGTGCCAGCAGCCACGGACTAGCGGGAGAAATGTATGAGCAGTTCTTC.